This T cell receptor beta chain was retrieved from a study of T cell changes during pregnancy in multiple sclerosis. Repertoires were generated with immunoSEQ multiplex PCR, while TCRdb's copy carries only in-frame clones and drops some. Of 30,000 to 40,000 clones in the sample, 88% were seen once. As regards this clone: At the DNA level, this CDR3 is encoded by other sequences in the same sample as well.

With V trimmed by 1 base and J by 4 bases, 2 bases remained unmatched. The CDR3 is made up of 13 amino acids. In germline, CDR1 is GTSNPN, CDR2 SVGIG (reference sequence). This TCR derives from a female donor with multiple sclerosis, enrolled in a pregnancy study. The sample in question was CD8+ T cells from peripheral blood mononuclear cells, obtained in the third trimester of pregnancy. The V call is TRBV30, the J call TRBJ1-1; 8 bases are a match to TRBD1. The CDR3 coding sequence is TGTGCCTGGAGTGCAGGGGGCGGCACTGAAGCTTTCTTT. Amino acids: CAWSAGGGTEAFF.